The 25 T cell receptor beta chains below come from one sample, sequenced in a study of cytomegalovirus exposure and HLA in healthy donors (dated 2017 in TCRdb). Library construction relied on the immunoSEQ multiplex PCR assay. For the multiplex PCR, a mixture combining 60 forward primers for TCR Vbeta segments and 13 reverse primers for TCR Jbeta segments was used. As stored in TCRdb, this immuneACCESS dataset retains in-frame rearrangements with V and J assigned. A fraction of the clones does not appear; measured against another copy, unresolved V genes explain less than half of the discrepancy, and the remainder lacks a known reason. The sample table records roughly 120,000 clones; approximately 75% of these occur just once. The leading ten clones occupy roughly 4.5% of the sample. The source material was PBMCs. Receptors were obtained from a man aged 45 to 65 in good health and CMV-seropositive.

The chain uses TRBV7-8 and TRBJ2-3; 13 bases line up with TRBD2. Germline V CDR1 and CDR2: SGHVS, FQNEAQ. The CDR3 loop spans 16 amino acids. With V trimmed by 5 bases and J by 3 bases, 5 bases remained unmatched. The CDR3 protein is CASSPPTSGGTDTQYF. The CDR3 DNA is TGTGCCAGCAGCCCACCGACTAGCGGGGGGACAGATACGCAGTATTTT.

This sequence joins TRBV11-2 and TRBJ1-6, with a weak D call TRBD1 (5 bases). CDR1 and CDR2 (germline): SGHAT, FQNNGV. CDR3 size: 12 residues. V shed 3 bases and J shed 12 bases, with 9 bases lying between them. CDR3 nucleotides: TGTGCCAGCAGCTTGGACGGGGGACCCCTCCACTTT. It translates to CASSLDGGPLHF. The full variable domain, its missing parts supplied by reference TRBV11-2 and TRBJ1-6, is EAGVAQSPRYKIIEKRQSVAFWCNPISGHATLYWYQQILGQGPKLLIQFQNNGVVDDSQLPKDRFSAERLKGVDSTLKIQPAKLEDSAVYLCASSLDGGPLHFGNGTRLTVT.

This clone showed up just once. V gene TRBV28 combines with J gene TRBJ1-2; 7 bases line up with TRBD1. Germline V gene sequence: CDR1 MDHEN, CDR2 SYDVKM. The CDR3 length is 16 residues. Losses at the gene ends were 5 bases for V and 5 bases for J; bases not matched to a gene: 14. In DNA, the CDR3 is TGTGCCAGCAGTCCCCGTTGGACAGGACTTGATTATGGCTACACCTTC. It is translated as CASSPRWTGLDYGYTF.

This clone was recorded a few times. This rearrangement joins TRBV28 to TRBJ2-3, with a possible D match to TRBD2 (5 bases). V lost 3 bases and J 5 bases, leaving 9 bases between the germline ends. The germline CDR1 and CDR2 sequences are MDHEN and SYDVKM. There are 13 residues in the CDR3. CDR3 nucleotides: TGTGCCAGCAGTTTGGCAGGAGGAGATACGCAGTATTTT. It is translated as CASSLAGGDTQYF.

V and J are TRBV6-4 and TRBJ2-5; 8 bases match TRBD1. CDR1 and CDR2 from the germline V gene are MRHNA and SNTAGT. V was pared by 8 bases and J by 5 bases, with 7 bases of the junction left unmatched. The CDR3 is 13 amino acids. The CDR3 loop is CASAKRQGETQYF. The DNA for the CDR3 is TGTGCCAGCGCTAAGAGACAGGGGGAGACCCAGTACTTC.

V usage is TRBV30 and J usage is TRBJ1-5; 11 bases line up with TRBD1. Germline V lookup: CDR1 GTSNPN, CDR2 SVGIG (reference sequence). The CDR3 totals 19 residues. Trimming cost V 2 bases and J 2 bases; bases outside gene matches: 14. The CDR3 region is CAWSLPGQGVKIGNQPQHF. Written as DNA, the CDR3 is TGTGCCTGGAGTCTACCGGGACAGGGGGTGAAGATCGGCAATCAGCCCCAGCATTTT.

This chain joins TRBV5-5 and TRBJ2-7; 8 bases are a match to TRBD1. CDR1 and CDR2 (germline): SGHKS, YYEKEE (reference sequence). The V segment lost 5 bases and the J segment 0 bases; nucleotides outside the gene matches: 4. This CDR3 spans 14 amino acids. The CDR3 region has the DNA TGTGCCAGCAGACAGGGGGGCACCTCCTACGAGCAGTACTTC. Its translation: CASRQGGTSYEQYF.

The chain carries TRBV5-1 and TRBJ2-7, with D tentatively TRBD1 (5 bases). This CDR3 contains 15 residues. V was shortened by 0 bases and J by 3 bases, with 13 bases between the two germline ends. Germline V gene data show CDR1 as SGHRS and CDR2 as YFSETQ. The CDR3 loop is CASSLEAGNLYEQYF. The DNA of the CDR3 is TGCGCCAGCAGCTTGGAGGCAGGGAATCTCTACGAGCAGTACTTC.

To note about this clone: Distinct nucleotide sequences in the sample also encode this CDR3. The gene calls are TRBV2 and TRBJ1-1; 7 positions match TRBD1. CDR1 is SNHLY and CDR2 is FYNNEI in the germline V gene. With V trimmed by 6 bases and J by 14 bases, 9 bases remained unmatched. The CDR3 runs to 11 residues. CDR3 protein: CASSLDREAFF. DNA of the CDR3: TGTGCCAGCAGCCTAGACAGGGAGGCCTTCTTT.

This chain uses TRBV18 with TRBJ1-1; D perhaps matches TRBD1 (5 bases). Trimming took off 2 bases at V and 0 bases at J, with 7 bases between the two ends. The CDR3 sequence is 14 residues long. Germline V gives CDR1 KGHSH, CDR2 LQKENI. The DNA for the CDR3 is TGTGCCAGCTCACCAGACAGATTGAACACTGAAGCTTTCTTT. It translates to CASSPDRLNTEAFF.

The J gene is TRBJ1-5, the V gene TRBV27; 7 bases are shared with TRBD1. Germline V gene sequence: CDR1 MNHEY, CDR2 SMNVEV (reference sequence). J was trimmed by 2 bases and V by 4 bases; bases with no gene match: 8. The CDR3 contains 16 residues. DNA of the CDR3: TGTGCCAGCAGTTCCACAGGGGTCAGGGGCAATCAGCCCCAGCATTTT. The encoded protein is CASSSTGVRGNQPQHF.

This sequence joins TRBV9 and TRBJ2-7, with 7 bases matching TRBD2. Per the germline V gene, CDR1 is SGDLS and CDR2 is YYNGEE. The J segment lost 3 bases and the V segment lost 4 bases, leaving 10 bases of the junction unmatched. This CDR3 contains 15 residues. The CDR3 DNA is TGTGCCAGCAGCCTCCACTGGGCTAGCGGCTACGAGCAGTACTTC. Its translation: CASSLHWASGYEQYF. The whole variable domain, remainder taken from reference TRBV9 and TRBJ2-7, is DSGVTQTPKHLITATGQRVTLRCSPRSGDLSVYWYQQSLDQGLQFLIQYYNGEERAKGNILERFSAQQFPDLHSELNLSSLELGDSALYFCASSLHWASGYEQYFGPGTRLTVT.

The chain recombines TRBV5-1 with TRBJ2-1; no reliable D call. Trimming pared 3 bases from V and 7 bases from J, leaving 8 bases between. The CDR3 spans 12 residues. CDR1 is SGHRS and CDR2 is YFSETQ in the germline V gene. The CDR3: CASSSSVNEQFF. The CDR3 bases are TGCGCCAGCAGCTCTAGTGTGAATGAGCAGTTCTTC.

The V gene is TRBV6-6, the J gene TRBJ1-4; 10 bases are a match to TRBD1. With 7 bases clipped from V and 5 bases from J, the junction kept 10 bases outside the gene matches. Per germline, CDR1 MNHNY and CDR2 SVGAGI (reference sequence). This CDR3 region has 16 residues. CDR3 region: CASIRQGALVNEKLFF. The CDR3 DNA follows: TGTGCCAGCATAAGACAGGGGGCGCTGGTAAATGAAAAACTGTTTTTT.

This clone was seen just once. V gene TRBV5-1 combines with J gene TRBJ1-5; 10 bases fit TRBD1. The CDR3 is made up of 15 amino acids. After removal of 4 bases from V and 4 bases from J, the junction contained 5 bases not matched to a gene. CDR1 and CDR2 from the germline V gene are SGHRS and YFSETQ. DNA of the CDR3: TGCGCCAGCAGCGAGGGACAGGGGATAAATCAGCCCCAGCATTTT. Translation gives CASSEGQGINQPQHF.

V gene TRBV9 combines with J gene TRBJ2-7; D possibly corresponds to TRBD2 (5 bases). CDR3 length: 13 residues. Trimming took off 0 bases at V and 5 bases at J, with 9 bases between the two ends. CDR1 and CDR2 from the germline V gene are SGDLS and YYNGEE. CDR3 protein: CASSVGLAHEQYF. Written as DNA, the CDR3 is TGTGCCAGCAGCGTAGGGCTAGCCCACGAGCAGTACTTC.

The rearrangement uses TRBV18 and TRBJ2-1, with TRBD2 as a possible D gene (6 bases). Germline CDR1 is KGHSH and CDR2 is LQKENI. Trimming cost V 6 bases and J 7 bases, with 10 bases left between them. This CDR3 is 12 amino acids long. The DNA for the CDR3 is TGTGCCAGCTCTCCGGGGGAGAATGAGCAGTTCTTC. Protein product: CASSPGENEQFF.

This rearrangement joins TRBV5-6 to TRBJ1-6, with a tentative D call TRBD1 (5 bases). The CDR3 extends over 15 amino acids. Trimming pared 0 bases from V and 9 bases from J, leaving 13 bases between. The germline CDR1 and CDR2 sequences are SGHDT and YYEEEE. CDR3 sequence reads: CASSLVGQGGSPLHF. CDR3 nucleotides: TGTGCCAGCAGCTTGGTGGGGCAGGGTGGTTCACCCCTCCACTTT.

The chain employs TRBV25-1 and TRBJ2-7; D is uncertain. Germline loops: CDR1 MGHDK, CDR2 SYGVNS. V dropped 1 base and J dropped 12 bases, with 19 bases sitting between them. The CDR3 loop spans 14 amino acids. For the CDR3, the DNA is TGTGCCAGCAGTGAATCGTTTGCCCCGACGGAGACGTACTTC. This codes for CASSESFAPTETYF.

In the case of this clone: One end of the junction varies from germline; a read error may be responsible. The chain joins TRBV4-3 to TRBJ2-1, with 8 bases that match TRBD1. Germline loops: CDR1 LGHNA, CDR2 YSLEER. The CDR3 is 15 amino acids. Here the CDR3 reads CASSQDAGGYNERFF. The CDR3 bases are TGCGCCAGCAGCCAAGATGCAGGGGGCTACAATGAGCGGTTCTTC.

J is TRBJ1-2 and V is TRBV4-1, with a possible D match to TRBD1 (6 bases). The CDR3 runs to 16 residues. Germline values: CDR1 MGHRA, CDR2 YSYEKL. V was cut by 1 base and J by 4 bases, with 16 bases left in between. DNA of the CDR3: TGCGCCAGCAGCCAAGTCCATGAGGGGGGGTTCTATGGCTACACCTTC. This codes for CASSQVHEGGFYGYTF.

The chain is built from TRBV28 and TRBJ2-5, with 7 nucleotides matching TRBD2. The V segment lost 3 bases and the J segment 5 bases; nucleotides outside the gene matches: 15. This CDR3 has 17 residues. Germline CDR1 reads MDHEN; CDR2 reads SYDVKM. CDR3 in amino acids: CASSLSRAGDFGETQYF. CDR3 sequence (DNA): TGTGCCAGCAGTTTGAGCCGGGCGGGAGATTTCGGGGAGACCCAGTACTTC.

The chain couples TRBV5-1 to TRBJ2-1; D might be TRBD1 (6 bases). The CDR3 has 15 amino acids. V was shortened by 0 bases and J by 6 bases, with 13 bases between the two germline ends. Germline CDR1 and CDR2: SGHRS and YFSETQ. As DNA, the CDR3 is TGCGCCAGCAGCTTGGAAGGGGGAGCTCGCAATGAGCAGTTCTTC. Translated, it gives CASSLEGGARNEQFF.

This sequence joins TRBV5-1 and TRBJ1-1; 8 bases fit TRBD1. V was pared by 4 bases and J by 2 bases, with 10 bases of the junction left unmatched. Germline-derived CDR1 and CDR2 are SGHRS and YFSETQ. The CDR3 length is 16 residues. The CDR3 reads CASSLYWTGPNTEAFF. The CDR3 DNA follows: TGCGCCAGCAGCCTTTATTGGACAGGGCCCAACACTGAAGCTTTCTTT.

This chain uses TRBV19 with TRBJ2-1; 13 nucleotides match TRBD2. V lost 5 bases to trimming and J lost 7 bases; unmatched junction nucleotides: 5. This CDR3 comprises 15 residues. Germline V gene data show CDR1 as LNHDA and CDR2 as SQIVND (reference sequence). In DNA form, the CDR3 reads TGTGCCAGTAGTTCAGCGGGACTAGCGGGGAATGAGCAGTTCTTC. This encodes CASSSAGLAGNEQFF.